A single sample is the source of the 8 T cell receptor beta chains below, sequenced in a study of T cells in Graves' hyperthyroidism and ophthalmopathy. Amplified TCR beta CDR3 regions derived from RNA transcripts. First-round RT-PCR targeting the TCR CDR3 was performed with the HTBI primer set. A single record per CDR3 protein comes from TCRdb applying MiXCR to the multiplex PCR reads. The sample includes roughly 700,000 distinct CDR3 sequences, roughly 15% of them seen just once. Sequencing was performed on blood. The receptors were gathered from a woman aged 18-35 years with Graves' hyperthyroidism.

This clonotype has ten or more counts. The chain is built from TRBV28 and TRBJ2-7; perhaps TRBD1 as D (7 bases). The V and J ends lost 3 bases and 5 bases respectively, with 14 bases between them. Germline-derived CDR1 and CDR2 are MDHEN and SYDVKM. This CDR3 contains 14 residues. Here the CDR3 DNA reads TGTGCCAGCAGTTTGTTACAGGGGAGGAACGAGCAGTACTTC. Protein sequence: CASSLLQGRNEQYF.

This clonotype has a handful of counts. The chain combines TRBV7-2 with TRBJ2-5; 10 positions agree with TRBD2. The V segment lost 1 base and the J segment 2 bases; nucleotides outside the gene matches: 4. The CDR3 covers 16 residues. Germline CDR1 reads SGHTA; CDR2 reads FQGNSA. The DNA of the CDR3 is TGTGCCAGCAGCTTAGTGGTACTAGCGGGGCAAGAGACCCAGTACTTC. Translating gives CASSLVVLAGQETQYF. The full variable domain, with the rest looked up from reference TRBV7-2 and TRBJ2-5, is GAGVSQSPSNKVTEKGKDVELRCDPISGHTALYWYRQSLGQGLEFLIYFQGNSAPDKSGLPSDRFSAERTGGSVSTLTIQRTQQEDSAVYLCASSLVVLAGQETQYFGPGTRLLVL.

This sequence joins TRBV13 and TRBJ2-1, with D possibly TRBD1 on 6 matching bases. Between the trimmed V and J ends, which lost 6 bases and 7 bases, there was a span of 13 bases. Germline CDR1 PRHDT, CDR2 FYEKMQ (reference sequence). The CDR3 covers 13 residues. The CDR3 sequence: CASSLQGTNEQFF. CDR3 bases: TGTGCCAGCAGTTTACAGGGAACGAATGAGCAGTTCTTC.

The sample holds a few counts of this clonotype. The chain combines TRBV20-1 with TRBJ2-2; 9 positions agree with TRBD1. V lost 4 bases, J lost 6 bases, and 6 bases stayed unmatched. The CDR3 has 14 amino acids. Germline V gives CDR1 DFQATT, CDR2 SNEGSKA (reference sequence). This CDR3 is CSATGTGIAGELFF. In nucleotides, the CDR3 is TGCAGTGCTACCGGGACAGGGATTGCCGGGGAGCTGTTTTTT.

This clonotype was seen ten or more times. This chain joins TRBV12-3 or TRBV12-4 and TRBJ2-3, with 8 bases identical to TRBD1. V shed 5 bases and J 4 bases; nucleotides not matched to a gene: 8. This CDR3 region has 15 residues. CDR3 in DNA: TGTGCCAGCAGTCTTAGACAGGGGAGTGCAGATACGCAGTATTTT. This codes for CASSLRQGSADTQYF.

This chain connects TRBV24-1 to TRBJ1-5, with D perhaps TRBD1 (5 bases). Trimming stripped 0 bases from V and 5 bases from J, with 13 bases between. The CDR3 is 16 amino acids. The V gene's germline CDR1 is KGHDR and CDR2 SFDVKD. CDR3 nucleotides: TGTGCCACCAGTGATTTGCCTGGGGGTTACCATCAGCCCCAGCATTTT. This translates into CATSDLPGGYHQPQHF.

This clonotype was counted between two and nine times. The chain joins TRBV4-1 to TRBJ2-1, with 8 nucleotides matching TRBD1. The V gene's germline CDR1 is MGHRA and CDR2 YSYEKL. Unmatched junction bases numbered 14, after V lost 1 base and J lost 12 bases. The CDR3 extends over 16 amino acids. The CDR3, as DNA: TGCGCCAGCAGCCAAGGACAGGGGAAAAGACGTGAAGTGCAGTTCTTC. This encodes CASSQGQGKRREVQFF.

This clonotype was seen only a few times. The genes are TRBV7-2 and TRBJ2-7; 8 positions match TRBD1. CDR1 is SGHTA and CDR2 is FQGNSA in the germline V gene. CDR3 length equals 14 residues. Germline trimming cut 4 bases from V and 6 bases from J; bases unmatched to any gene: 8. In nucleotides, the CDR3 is TGTGCCAGCAGCTCGACAGGGGATTTGAGCGAGCAGTACTTC. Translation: CASSSTGDLSEQYF.